The rows below give T cell receptor beta chains drawn from one sample of a study of control samples from healthy donors and cancer patients. Sequencing was performed with immunoSEQ multiplex PCR; in TCRdb, only in-frame clones are kept and a portion is missing. The repertoire holds about 120,000 clones, with roughly 86% as singletons. Sequenced input: blood. The receptors here all came from a man aged 55 to 70 in good health. The CDR3 runs from the conserved cysteine through the conserved F or W. Fields, in order: V gene, clone size, J gene, D gene, CDR3 protein, CDR3 DNA. The D gene is left open where the match is weak. For some rows the clone size is stated as once, few or many, or as a class when expanded; others skip it.

v_gene: TRBV10-2; abundance: -; j_gene: TRBJ1-2; d_gene: TRBD1; CDR3aa: CASTTGGNDYTF; CDR3nt: TGCGCCAGCACAACAGGGGGTAATGACTACACCTTC
v_gene: TRBV28; abundance: -; j_gene: TRBJ1-3; d_gene: TRBD1; CDR3aa: CASSAGQGGNTIYF; CDR3nt: TGTGCCAGCAGCGCCGGACAGGGGGGAAACACCATATATTTT
v_gene: TRBV12-3/TRBV12-4; abundance: -; j_gene: TRBJ1-2; d_gene: TRBD1; CDR3aa: CASRQGANYGYTF; CDR3nt: TGTGCCAGCAGGCAGGGGGCTAACTATGGCTACACCTTC
v_gene: TRBV21-1; abundance: few; j_gene: TRBJ2-7; d_gene: -; CDR3aa: CASSKECLREKKGGGSYEQYF; CDR3nt: TGTGCCAGCAGCAAAGAGTGTCTCAGAGAAAAAAAAGGGGGAGGGTCCTACGAGCAGTACTTC
v_gene: TRBV29-1; abundance: once; j_gene: TRBJ1-1; d_gene: TRBD1; CDR3aa: CSVPLQGDTEAFF; CDR3nt: TGCAGCGTTCCTCTACAGGGGGACACTGAAGCTTTCTTT
v_gene: TRBV6-2/TRBV6-3; abundance: -; j_gene: TRBJ2-2; d_gene: TRBD2; CDR3aa: CASSRGLAGGPTGELFF; CDR3nt: TGTGCCAGCAGCCGAGGACTAGCGGGGGGACCCACCGGGGAGCTGTTTTTT
v_gene: TRBV5-5; abundance: -; j_gene: TRBJ2-3; d_gene: TRBD2; CDR3aa: CASSLGTLAGGRGDTQYF; CDR3nt: TGTGCCAGCAGCCTAGGGACACTAGCGGGGGGCCGCGGAGATACGCAGTATTTT
v_gene: TRBV7-2; abundance: -; j_gene: TRBJ1-1; d_gene: -; CDR3aa: CASSSTGMVNTEAFF; CDR3nt: TGTGCCAGCAGCTCGACAGGAATGGTGAACACTGAAGCTTTCTTT
v_gene: TRBV5-1; abundance: few; j_gene: TRBJ1-4; d_gene: -; CDR3aa: CASSLQEPTNEKLFF; CDR3nt: TGCGCCAGCAGCTTACAGGAGCCCACTAATGAAAAACTGTTTTTT
v_gene: TRBV24-1; abundance: once; j_gene: TRBJ1-2; d_gene: -; CDR3aa: CATSDWTDGYTF; CDR3nt: TGTGCCACCAGTGATTGGACAGACGGCTACACCTTC
v_gene: TRBV7-8; abundance: -; j_gene: TRBJ1-1; d_gene: -; CDR3aa: CASSLVSWNTEAFF; CDR3nt: TGTGCCAGCAGCTTAGTCTCTTGGAACACTGAAGCTTTCTTT
v_gene: TRBV20-1; abundance: -; j_gene: TRBJ1-2; d_gene: -; CDR3aa: CSTGSTGRTF; CDR3nt: TGCAGTACTGGAAGTACAGGGAGGACCTTC
v_gene: TRBV7-2; abundance: -; j_gene: TRBJ1-2; d_gene: TRBD1; CDR3aa: CASSSNPGQRSYGYTF; CDR3nt: TGTGCCAGCAGCTCAAACCCGGGACAGCGAAGCTATGGCTACACCTTC
v_gene: TRBV19; abundance: -; j_gene: TRBJ1-5; d_gene: -; CDR3aa: CASRANSREAGQPQHF; CDR3nt: TGTGCCAGTCGGGCCAATTCCAGGGAGGCCGGTCAGCCCCAGCATTTT
v_gene: TRBV25-1; abundance: -; j_gene: TRBJ2-2; d_gene: TRBD2; CDR3aa: CASSTSGGFTGELFF; CDR3nt: TGTGCCAGCAGTACGAGCGGGGGCTTCACCGGGGAGCTGTTTTTT
v_gene: TRBV2; abundance: -; j_gene: TRBJ1-2; d_gene: TRBD1; CDR3aa: CASYRGIQDDGGYTF; CDR3nt: TGTGCCAGCTACAGGGGGATACAAGACGACGGTGGCTACACCTTC
v_gene: TRBV19; abundance: -; j_gene: TRBJ2-7; d_gene: TRBD1; CDR3aa: CASSTRTGDREQYF; CDR3nt: TGTGCCAGTAGTACTCGGACAGGGGATCGCGAGCAGTACTTC
v_gene: TRBV11-2; abundance: -; j_gene: TRBJ2-5; d_gene: TRBD1; CDR3aa: CASSFPAGTGETQYF; CDR3nt: TGTGCCAGCAGCTTTCCTGCCGGGACAGGGGAGACCCAGTACTTC
v_gene: TRBV19; abundance: -; j_gene: TRBJ2-2; d_gene: -; CDR3aa: CASSSTPGTTGELFF; CDR3nt: TGTGCCAGTAGTTCGACACCCGGTACCACCGGGGAGCTGTTTTTT
v_gene: TRBV3-1/TRBV3-2; abundance: -; j_gene: TRBJ1-3; d_gene: -; CDR3aa: CASSHGGLTSGNTIYF; CDR3nt: TGTGCCAGCAGCCACGGGGGACTGACCTCTGGAAACACCATATATTTT
v_gene: TRBV19; abundance: -; j_gene: TRBJ1-4; d_gene: -; CDR3aa: CASSPLGTQKLFF; CDR3nt: TGTGCCAGTAGTCCCCTTGGGACACAGAAACTGTTTTTT
v_gene: TRBV5-1; abundance: -; j_gene: TRBJ1-2; d_gene: -; CDR3aa: CASSDTGTGGYTF; CDR3nt: TGCGCCAGCAGCGACACAGGGACCGGTGGCTACACCTTC
v_gene: TRBV7-9; abundance: -; j_gene: TRBJ2-1; d_gene: -; CDR3aa: CASSLIAGTEQFF; CDR3nt: TGTGCCAGCAGCTTAATTGCAGGGACTGAGCAGTTCTTC
v_gene: TRBV15; abundance: -; j_gene: TRBJ2-4; d_gene: TRBD1; CDR3aa: CATSSGDSHIQYF; CDR3nt: TGTGCCACCAGCAGCGGGGACAGCCACATTCAGTACTTC
v_gene: TRBV5-1; abundance: once; j_gene: TRBJ2-5; d_gene: TRBD1; CDR3aa: CASHRTGGLETQYF; CDR3nt: TGCGCCAGCCACAGGACAGGGGGCTTGGAGACCCAGTACTTC
v_gene: TRBV3-1/TRBV3-2; abundance: once; j_gene: TRBJ2-2; d_gene: -; CDR3aa: CASSQESNVAGTGELFF; CDR3nt: TGTGCCAGCAGCCAAGAATCCAACGTCGCGGGAACCGGGGAGCTGTTTTTT
v_gene: TRBV7-9; abundance: -; j_gene: TRBJ2-1; d_gene: -; CDR3aa: CASSLGDVAYNEQFF; CDR3nt: TGTGCCAGCAGCTTGGGGGACGTCGCCTACAATGAGCAGTTCTTC